These T cell receptor beta chains were read from a single sample in a study of long-term antiretroviral therapy in people with HIV. Method: immunoSEQ multiplex PCR; TCRdb's copy keeps in-frame clones and lacks some. This table has 17,000 or so clones, approximately 84% appearing once. The starting material was unsorted PBMCs, obtained around 1.3 years before starting antiretroviral therapy. The receptor set was obtained from a man younger than 45 with HIV. Each CDR3 is given with its conserved first and last residue. The D gene is left open where the match is weak. Expanded clones get a size class; other rows say once, few or many, or leave the size out.

CDR3 DNA,CDR3 protein,D gene,clone size,V gene,J gene,CDR3 length
TGTGCCATCAGAGCTCCCGGGACTTCTGTTGTTGGCTACACCTTC,CAIRAPGTSVVGYTF,.,.,TRBV10-3,TRBJ1-2,15
TGTGCCAGTAGTATTGGGGGGAACGGAAACACCATATATTTT,CASSIGGNGNTIYF,.,.,TRBV19,TRBJ1-3,14
TGTGCCAGCAGCACGGGACAACAATCCTACGAGCAGTACTTC,CASSTGQQSYEQYF,.,.,TRBV7-2,TRBJ2-7,14
TGTGCCAGCTCACCCGGGACAGGCCCTAACTATGGCTACACCTTC,CASSPGTGPNYGYTF,TRBD1,.,TRBV18,TRBJ1-2,15
TGTGCCAGCAGTCTCAATGCGGCTTACGAGCAGTACTTC,CASSLNAAYEQYF,.,few,TRBV11-2,TRBJ2-7,13
TGTGCCAGCAGACACATGGGGGACACTGAAGCTTTCTTT,CASRHMGDTEAFF,.,.,TRBV6-5,TRBJ1-1,13
TGTGCCAGCGGAGGAGGTCAGGGTACAGATACGCAGTATTTT,CASGGGQGTDTQYF,.,once,TRBV2,TRBJ2-3,14
TGCGCCAGCAGCCCCTCACACTCTGGAAACACCATATATTTT,CASSPSHSGNTIYF,.,.,TRBV5-1,TRBJ1-3,14
TGTGCCAGCAGTCCGTCGGCGACCCAGTACTTC,CASSPSATQYF,.,.,TRBV6-1,TRBJ2-5,11
TGCGCCAGCAGAAGCGGGGGGCTCTATGGCTACACCTTC,CASRSGGLYGYTF,.,once,TRBV4-1,TRBJ1-2,13
TGTGCCAGCTCCCCCCCCGGGGGGGCCCGAGAGACCCAGTACTTC,CASSPPGGARETQYF,TRBD2,.,TRBV7-2,TRBJ2-5,15
TGTGCCAGCAGTTTAGGACCCCAAATGGGCGAGCAGTACTTC,CASSLGPQMGEQYF,.,.,TRBV28,TRBJ2-7,14
TGCGCCAGCAGCCAAGATCGTACCTACGAGCAGTACTTC,CASSQDRTYEQYF,.,once,TRBV4-3,TRBJ2-7,13
TGTGCCAGCAGGCGGAGGGATGCGGACACTGAAGCTTTCTTT,CASRRRDADTEAFF,.,.,TRBV2,TRBJ1-1,14
TGTGCCAGCAGTGAAGCGCTTTCTCTCGGGGGCTCCGGCTATGGCTACACCTTC,CASSEALSLGGSGYGYTF,.,.,TRBV2,TRBJ1-2,18
TGTGCCAGCAGGATTTCGGGACAGGGGCTCACCGGGGAGCTGTTTTTT,CASRISGQGLTGELFF,TRBD1,once,TRBV5-5,TRBJ2-2,16
TGTGCCAGCAGCCCTCGGACCGCCCGGGGGGAGCAGTACTTC,CASSPRTARGEQYF,.,few,TRBV13,TRBJ2-7,14
TGTGCCAGCAGCCCTCGGGCCTCCTACGAGCAGTACTTC,CASSPRASYEQYF,.,.,TRBV11-1,TRBJ2-7,13
TGTGCCAGCAGCTCGTCTTCCGGGGAGCTGTTTTTT,CASSSSSGELFF,.,.,TRBV7-8,TRBJ2-2,12
TGTGCCAGCAGCTTAGGGCCGATGGACTATGGCTACACCTTC,CASSLGPMDYGYTF,.,few,TRBV7-9,TRBJ1-2,14
TGTGCCAGCAGTTTTCACGGGATGACTAACTATGGCTACACCTTC,CASSFHGMTNYGYTF,.,.,TRBV28,TRBJ1-2,15
TGTGCCAGCAGCTTGGACAGGGGTGGCTACACCTTC,CASSLDRGGYTF,TRBD1,.,TRBV5-4,TRBJ1-2,12
TGTGCCAGCGGCATCGGACCTAACACCGGGGAGCTGTTTTTT,CASGIGPNTGELFF,.,.,TRBV6-4,TRBJ2-2,14
TGTGCCAGCAGCCGGACTAGCGGGAGGAATGAGCAGTTCTTC,CASSRTSGRNEQFF,TRBD2,.,TRBV14,TRBJ2-1,14
TGTGCCAGCAGCTTAGGGCAGGGACTCGGGAACACTGAAGCTTTCTTT,CASSLGQGLGNTEAFF,.,.,TRBV7-3,TRBJ1-1,16
TGTGCCAGCACCCCTCGCGGGGGCCAGCCCCAGCATTTT,CASTPRGGQPQHF,.,.,TRBV6-1,TRBJ1-5,13
TGCGCCAGCAGCCAAGATTGGGAAGAAACGGGAGCCTTGTACTTC,CASSQDWEETGALYF,.,.,TRBV4-3,TRBJ2-7,15
TGTGCCAGTAGTATAGGTCGATATGGGGCCAACGTCCTGACTTTC,CASSIGRYGANVLTF,.,.,TRBV19,TRBJ2-6,15
TGTGCCAGCAGTCAGTTCGCCGGAAACACCATATATTTT,CASSQFAGNTIYF,.,.,TRBV27,TRBJ1-3,13
TGTGCCAGCAGCCCAGGGACAGGAAGTTTCGAGAATGAGCAGTTCTTC,CASSPGTGSFENEQFF,TRBD1,.,TRBV7-8,TRBJ2-1,16
TGTGCCAGCAGCGTAGAGGGGGTTTCCTACGAGCAGTACTTC,CASSVEGVSYEQYF,.,.,TRBV9,TRBJ2-7,14
TGTGCCAGCAGCCCCAGGCGGGGAGCGGATGAGCAGTTCTTC,CASSPRRGADEQFF,.,.,TRBV7-2,TRBJ2-1,14
TGTGCCATCAGTGAGGGTGAAGTCGGGAATGAGCAGTTCTTC,CAISEGEVGNEQFF,.,.,TRBV10-3,TRBJ2-1,14
TGTGCCAGCAGCTTTCCGGCCCGGGACAGCCCTAGCACAGATACGCAGTATTTT,CASSFPARDSPSTDTQYF,TRBD1,.,TRBV5-4,TRBJ2-3,18
TGTGCCAGCAGCTTAGTGCAGGCGGGACCCGCCTACGAGCAGTACTTC,CASSLVQAGPAYEQYF,.,.,TRBV7-6,TRBJ2-7,16
TGTGCCAGCAGTTACAAGGGAACTAATGAAAAACTGTTTTTT,CASSYKGTNEKLFF,.,few,TRBV27,TRBJ1-4,14
TGTGCCAGCAGCCGAGAAGGGGCCCTGGGCGAGACCCAGTACTTC,CASSREGALGETQYF,.,.,TRBV7-6,TRBJ2-5,15
TGTGCCAGCAGCTTAACAGGGGGGAAAGGAGGCTACACCTTC,CASSLTGGKGGYTF,.,.,TRBV7-3,TRBJ1-2,14
TGTGCCAGCTCACCACTCAGGGGCACAGATACGCAGTATTTT,CASSPLRGTDTQYF,.,.,TRBV18,TRBJ2-3,14
TGTGCCAGCAGATTGCTCGGGACAGCCAACACTGAAGCTTTCTTT,CASRLLGTANTEAFF,TRBD1,.,TRBV28,TRBJ1-1,15
TGTGCCAGCAGGTCACAGGGTGGAATTGACGAGCAGTACTTC,CASRSQGGIDEQYF,.,once,TRBV28,TRBJ2-7,14
TGTGCCAGCAGTTTACCCCTGGACGAAATGAACACTGAAGCTTTCTTT,CASSLPLDEMNTEAFF,.,.,TRBV28,TRBJ1-1,16
TGCGCCAGCAGCCCAGATGGGGATTCACCCCTCCACTTT,CASSPDGDSPLHF,.,.,TRBV5-1,TRBJ1-6,13
TGTGCCAGCTACCGCACCTTCCGGGTTCAGGACACTGAAGCTTTCTTT,CASYRTFRVQDTEAFF,.,.,TRBV5-8,TRBJ1-1,16
TGTGCCAGCTGGGGGACAACCCTACCTGCCGAGCAGTACTTC,CASWGTTLPAEQYF,.,.,TRBV25-1,TRBJ2-7,14
TGTGCCAGCAGCTTATGGGACAGGTACTACGAGCAGTACTTC,CASSLWDRYYEQYF,TRBD1,.,TRBV7-2,TRBJ2-7,14
TGCAGCGTTGAATCCGATTTGGCGACAGGGCTGTACGAGCAGTACTTC,CSVESDLATGLYEQYF,TRBD1,.,TRBV29-1,TRBJ2-7,16
TGTGCCAGCAGTTTCCAGAGCGAGTATGGCTACACCTTC,CASSFQSEYGYTF,.,.,TRBV6-6,TRBJ1-2,13
TGTGCCAGTAGCGCTTCCGGGACAGGTCCGACCGGGGAGCTGTTTTTT,CASSASGTGPTGELFF,TRBD1,once,TRBV19,TRBJ2-2,16
TGTGCCTGGGGGGAGGGGACAGGGCCCCACGAGCAGTACTTC,CAWGEGTGPHEQYF,TRBD1,.,TRBV30,TRBJ2-7,14
TGTGCCAGCAGCTTGTTCAGGGGACGAGCAGATACGCAGTATTTT,CASSLFRGRADTQYF,.,medium-sized,TRBV5-4,TRBJ2-3,15
TGTGCCAGCAGGCCGGGACAGGAGTTCTACGAGCAGTACTTC,CASRPGQEFYEQYF,TRBD1,once,TRBV27,TRBJ2-7,14
TGTGCCAGCAGAGGATTTGATGGAAACACCATATATTTT,CASRGFDGNTIYF,.,.,TRBV6-5,TRBJ1-3,13